This T cell receptor (beta chain) appears in the sequencing data of a study of CD8 T cells in ankylosing spondylitis. Study-wide results and caveats: Disease-linked clones were reportedly significantly enriched in matched ankylosing spondylitis synovial fluid.

This clonotype has only a few counts. Its antigen is currently unknown. Quantitative 5'-RACE was performed with molecular barcodes, and it yielded the TCR beta libraries. TCRdb fed the 5' RACE reads into MiXCR, producing one record per CDR3 protein. Of nearly 250,000 distinct CDR3 sequences in the sample, 30% to 35% were seen once. This CDR3 has 16 amino acids. The V segment lost 5 bases and the J segment 5 bases; nucleotides outside the gene matches: 7. Source material: blood, either unsorted or a sorted T cell fraction (not recorded which). The V gene is TRBV12-3 or TRBV12-4, the J gene TRBJ2-2, with 11 bases that match TRBD2. This clonotype originated in a male donor with ankylosing spondylitis or in good health (not recorded which). CDR3 sequence reads: CASSPGASGGTGELFF. CDR3 in DNA: TGTGCCAGCAGTCCAGGCGCTAGCGGGGGGACCGGGGAGCTGTTTTTT.